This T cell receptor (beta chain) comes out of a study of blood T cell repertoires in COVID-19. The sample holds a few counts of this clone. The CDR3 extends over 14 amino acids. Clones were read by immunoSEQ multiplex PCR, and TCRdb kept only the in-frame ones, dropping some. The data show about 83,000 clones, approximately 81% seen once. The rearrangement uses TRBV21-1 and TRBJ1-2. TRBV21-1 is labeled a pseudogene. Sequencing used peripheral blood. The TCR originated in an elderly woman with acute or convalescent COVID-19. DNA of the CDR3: TGTGCCAGCGCCCCCCTGACGGGAAACTATGGCTACACCTTC. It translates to CASAPLTGNYGYTF.